The clone carrying this T cell receptor (beta chain) came up once. Its antigen is not known. Naive CD8 cells comprised CD45RO-negative, CCR7-positively selected cells, excluding terminally differentiated effector memory CD45RA+ cells. The run depth of the assay was deep. Clones were read by immunoSEQ multiplex PCR, and TCRdb kept only the in-frame ones, dropping some. The data hold about 820,000 clones, with 92% observed a single time. The data are from a study of shared clonotypes between healthy human individuals. Study-wide points: What limited the represented genetic and exposure-history diversity was the small number of donors. The authors expected sequencing depth to affect clonotype sharing among donors. The naive CD4 repertoires of several donors were compared, and roughly 5.1% of clonotypes were shared.

The source is a man younger than 45 in good health. Sequenced material: naive CD8+ T cells sorted from blood.

The CDR3 spells CATRTLDYNEQFF. CDR3 in DNA: TGTGCCACGCGGACATTGGACTACAATGAGCAGTTCTTC. The J gene is TRBJ2-1, the V gene TRBV6-1; D possibly corresponds to TRBD1 (5 bases). Trimming took 10 bases from V and 3 from J, leaving 13 bases between them. Germline V gene data show CDR1 as MNHNS and CDR2 as SASEGT. The CDR3 consists of 13 residues.